The 22 T cell receptor beta chains below were found in one sample sequenced in a study of cytotoxic CD8 clonotypes in ibrutinib-treated CLL. Clones were read by immunoSEQ multiplex PCR, and TCRdb kept only the in-frame ones, dropping some. The sample has about 310,000 clones; 80% are singletons. The source was PBMCs, collected before ibrutinib treatment. All receptors come from a human donor with chronic lymphocytic leukemia.

The CDR3 sequence is CASSSEGGASSTGELFF. CDR3 bases: TGCGCCAGCAGCTCGGAGGGGGGCGCATCGTCCACCGGGGAGCTGTTTTTT. V and J are TRBV5-1 and TRBJ2-2; D is tentatively TRBD1 or TRBD2 (6 bases each). Germline CDR1 SGHRS, CDR2 YFSETQ. V was cut by 3 bases and J by 4 bases, with 19 bases left in between. CDR3 length equals 17 residues.

V is TRBV30 and J is TRBJ1-2; no clear D. The CDR3 is made up of 13 amino acids. V lost 0 bases to trimming and J lost 4 bases, with 9 bases between them. CDR1 is GTSNPN and CDR2 is SVGIG in the germline V gene (reference sequence). Here the CDR3 reads CAWSVGVSYGYTF. In nucleotides, the CDR3 is TGTGCCTGGAGTGTAGGAGTCAGCTATGGCTACACCTTC.

The chain carries TRBV2 and TRBJ2-3; 8 bases map to TRBD1. With V trimmed by 6 bases and J by 4 bases, 6 bases remained unmatched. The CDR3 totals 14 residues. Germline V gene sequence: CDR1 SNHLY, CDR2 FYNNEI. CDR3 bases: TGTGCCAGCAGCCTAGGACAGGGCCCAGATACGCAGTATTTT. It encodes CASSLGQGPDTQYF.

This clone came up a few times. J is TRBJ2-7 and V is TRBV4-2; 11 positions agree with TRBD2. The CDR3 is 17 amino acids. From germline, CDR1 is LGHNA and CDR2 YNFKEQ. V gave up 0 bases and J gave up 4 bases; unmatched junction bases: 8. CDR3 residues: CASSQDGSSGRTYEQYF. Here the CDR3 DNA reads TGTGCCAGCAGCCAAGATGGGTCTAGCGGGAGGACTTACGAGCAGTACTTC.

This chain connects TRBV16 to TRBJ2-7; unclear D gene. Germline V CDR1 and CDR2: KGHSY, FQNENV. Trimming removed 4 bases at V and 0 bases at J, with 1 base between. This CDR3 region has 11 residues. CDR3 coding DNA: TGTGCCAGCAGCCGCTCCTACGAGCAGTACTTC. Amino acids: CASSRSYEQYF.

V usage is TRBV6-5 and J usage is TRBJ1-2; D is possibly TRBD1 (5 bases). The germline V gene encodes CDR1 MNHEY and CDR2 SVGAGI. Trimming left V 0 bases short and J 6 bases short, with 17 bases between. The CDR3 contains 16 residues. CDR3 region: CASSYSRVGRGDGYTF. CDR3 nucleotide sequence: TGTGCCAGCAGTTACTCTCGGGTAGGGAGGGGTGATGGCTACACCTTC.

This clone occurred once. This rearrangement joins TRBV5-8 to TRBJ1-5; 8 bases map to TRBD1. Trimming cost V 0 bases and J 6 bases; bases outside gene matches: 2. Germline V gene lookup returns CDR1 SGHTS and CDR2 YDEGEE. This CDR3 contains 14 residues. As DNA, the CDR3 is TGTGCCAGCAGCTTGGGTACAGGGGGTCAGCCCCAGCATTTT. It codes for CASSLGTGGQPQHF.

The CDR3 loop is CASSTRRDSNQPQHF. The DNA of the CDR3 is TGTGCCAGCAGCACGAGGAGGGATAGCAATCAGCCCCAGCATTTT. The V gene is TRBV28, the J gene TRBJ1-5; no firm D call. Trimming removed 6 bases at V and 0 bases at J, with 12 bases between. Looked up from germline, CDR1 is MDHEN and CDR2 is SYDVKM. This CDR3 comprises 15 residues.

The chain couples TRBV6-1 to TRBJ2-7, with D possibly being TRBD2 (5 bases). V was clipped by 0 bases and J by 1 base, with 16 bases between them. CDR1 is MNHNS and CDR2 is SASEGT in the germline V gene. The CDR3 totals 17 residues. CDR3 residues: CASSEARVRHTSYEQYF. The CDR3 nucleotides are TGTGCCAGCAGTGAAGCGAGGGTCAGACATACTTCCTACGAGCAGTACTTC.

The CDR3 loop reads CASSLVASYNEQFF. CDR3 DNA: TGTGCCAGCAGCTTGGTTGCCTCCTACAATGAGCAGTTCTTC. The V gene is TRBV5-6, the J gene TRBJ2-1; no definite D call. V dropped 0 bases and J dropped 0 bases, with 4 bases sitting between them. Germline V gene lookup returns CDR1 SGHDT and CDR2 YYEEEE. CDR3 length: 14 amino acids.

Notes on this clone: At the DNA level, this CDR3 is encoded by other sequences in the same sample as well. This rearrangement joins TRBV5-1 to TRBJ2-3, with unresolved D. V gave up 0 bases and J gave up 0 bases, with 2 bases separating them. From germline, CDR1 is SGHRS and CDR2 YFSETQ. This CDR3 is built from 13 residues. This chain's CDR3 is CASSLGSTDTQYF. The DNA for the CDR3 is TGCGCCAGCAGCTTGGGTAGCACAGATACGCAGTATTTT.

The V gene is TRBV4-2, the J gene TRBJ1-3, with 7 bases fitting TRBD1. The CDR3 has 14 residues. Trimming took 0 bases from V and 7 from J; bases not matched to a gene: 3. CDR1 is LGHNA and CDR2 is YNFKEQ in the germline V gene. This CDR3 reads CASSQDLQGNTIYF. The CDR3 nucleotides are TGTGCCAGCAGCCAAGACCTACAGGGGAACACCATATATTTT.

The chain is built from TRBV6-5 and TRBJ2-7, with 9 bases matching TRBD2. Unmatched junction bases numbered 10, after V lost 2 bases and J lost 5 bases. The CDR3 has 16 residues. Germline V gives CDR1 MNHEY, CDR2 SVGAGI. The CDR3 DNA reads TGTGCCAGCAGTTACCGTCCTAGCGGGACCTTTGACGAGCAGTACTTC. Protein: CASSYRPSGTFDEQYF.

This sequence joins TRBV18 and TRBJ1-1; D not certain. Trimming took off 2 bases at V and 7 bases at J, with 17 bases between the two ends. The germline V gene has CDR1 KGHSH and CDR2 LQKENI. The length of the CDR3 is 15 residues. The CDR3 DNA sequence: TGTGCCAGCTCACCAAATCCCTCGGGTGTTAGTGAAGCTTTCTTT. Encoded protein: CASSPNPSGVSEAFF.

The CDR3 loop reads CASRDRGLGSGYTF. DNA of the CDR3: TGTGCCAGCAGGGACAGGGGCCTCGGCTCGGGCTACACCTTC. V and J are TRBV7-9 and TRBJ1-2, with 9 positions matching TRBD1. Germline V gene sequence: CDR1 SEHNR, CDR2 FQNEAQ (reference sequence). Trimming cost V 6 bases and J 8 bases; bases outside gene matches: 10. The CDR3 has 14 residues.

V is TRBV5-6 and J is TRBJ2-2, with a possible D match to TRBD2 (6 bases). Trimming took 0 bases from V and 5 from J, leaving 11 bases between them. Germline V lookup: CDR1 SGHDT, CDR2 YYEEEE. The CDR3 is 15 residues long. CDR3 sequence: CASSLGLGRTGELFF. Here the CDR3 DNA reads TGTGCCAGCAGCTTGGGACTAGGACGGACCGGGGAGCTGTTTTTT.

This clone showed up just once. The rearrangement joins TRBV2 to TRBJ2-7; D call uncertain. Germline V CDR1 and CDR2: SNHLY, FYNNEI. Deletions cut 6 bases from V and 2 bases from J, with 11 bases between. The CDR3 runs to 13 residues. The CDR3 nucleotides read TGTGCCAGCAGGGCCTGGGCCACCTACGAGCAGTACTTC. It codes for CASRAWATYEQYF.

The chain uses TRBV7-2 and TRBJ2-5, with TRBD2 as a possible D gene (5 bases). Between the trimmed V and J ends, which lost 4 bases and 4 bases, there was a span of 13 bases. CDR1 and CDR2 (germline): SGHTA, FQGNSA. The CDR3 loop spans 14 amino acids. DNA of the CDR3: TGTGCCAGCAGCTACCCGGGGTACGGAGAGACCCAGTACTTC. Translated, it gives CASSYPGYGETQYF.

The chain couples TRBV6-4 to TRBJ2-7; 11 bases fit TRBD1. V lost 4 bases and J lost 3; bases outside the gene matches: 5. Germline loops: CDR1 MRHNA, CDR2 SNTAGT. This CDR3 region has 15 residues. CDR3 in amino acids: CASSVAGTGGYEQYF. CDR3 nucleotides: TGTGCCAGCAGTGTTGCCGGGACAGGGGGCTACGAGCAGTACTTC.

The gene calls are TRBV29-1 and TRBJ2-7, with D uncertain. The CDR3 runs 14 residues. Germline CDR1 and CDR2: SQVTM and ANQGSEA. V was trimmed by 5 bases and J by 4 bases, leaving 18 bases between them. CDR3 in DNA: TGCAGCGTTAGACGCGACTTCTGGGGTTACGAGCAGTACTTC. Protein sequence: CSVRRDFWGYEQYF.

CDR3 sequence reads: CASSLVAGGRDTQYF. For the CDR3, the DNA is TGTGCCAGCAGCTTGGTAGCGGGAGGGCGAGATACGCAGTATTTT. V and J are TRBV7-2 and TRBJ2-3, with 11 bases aligning to TRBD2. Per the germline V gene, CDR1 is SGHTA and CDR2 is FQGNSA. CDR3 length: 15 residues. V lost 3 bases, J lost 5 bases, and 4 bases stayed unmatched.

This clone was counted a single time. The chain employs TRBV15 and TRBJ2-5, with D possibly matching TRBD1 (5 bases). V was shortened by 0 bases and J by 4 bases, with 15 bases between the two germline ends. The germline gives CDR1 LNHNV, CDR2 YYDKDF (reference sequence). This CDR3 contains 16 residues. CDR3 loop: CATSRDLGPQGETQYF. Here the CDR3 DNA reads TGTGCCACCAGCAGAGATCTGGGGCCCCAGGGAGAGACCCAGTACTTC.